These 20 T cell receptor beta chains were all obtained from the same sample, sequenced in a study of shared clonotypes between healthy human individuals. The method was immunoSEQ multiplex PCR; TCRdb's version includes in-frame clones alone and lacks a portion of them. The sample lists around 980,000 clones, around 78% seen once, with roughly 0.61% in the top ten. Sequenced input: memory CD4+ T cells from PBMCs. The subset: CD45RA-negative fraction. Receptor source: a man aged 18 to 30 in good health. Some clones in this sample may be carry-over from other donors' samples.

The chain links TRBV2 to TRBJ2-4, with D tentatively TRBD1 (5 bases). Germline CDR1 is SNHLY and CDR2 is FYNNEI. The CDR3 is 16 amino acids. The V and J ends lost 6 bases and 0 bases respectively, with 15 bases between them. CDR3 sequence: CASRDRYAIAKNIQYF. Here the CDR3 DNA reads TGTGCCAGCAGAGACAGATACGCAATAGCCAAAAACATTCAGTACTTC.

This clone was seen repeatedly, ten times or more. The sample has other DNA sequences that encode this CDR3 too. The chain links TRBV5-1 to TRBJ2-7; TRBD2 aligns across 8 bases. The germline CDR1 and CDR2 sequences are SGHRS and YFSETQ. V lost 3 bases, J lost 4 bases, and 0 bases stayed unmatched. This CDR3 is built from 12 residues. The DNA of the CDR3 is TGCGCCAGCAGCTCTAGCGGGTACGAGCAGTACTTC. The encoded protein is CASSSSGYEQYF.

This chain uses TRBV28 with TRBJ2-5; 7 bases line up with TRBD1. The CDR3 runs to 15 residues. The J segment lost 2 bases and the V segment lost 5 bases, leaving 8 bases of the junction unmatched. Germline V gives CDR1 MDHEN, CDR2 SYDVKM. CDR3 region: CASSISRDRQETQYF. The CDR3 coding sequence is TGTGCCAGCAGTATTTCCCGGGACAGACAAGAGACCCAGTACTTC.

Regarding this clone: The sample holds other DNA sequences that translate to the same CDR3. The CDR3 spells CASSPDGPTNEKLFF. For the CDR3, the DNA is TGTGCCAGCAGTCCGGATGGGCCCACTAATGAAAAACTGTTTTTT. J is TRBJ1-4 and V is TRBV5-4, with no clear D. This CDR3 is built from 15 residues. Trimming stripped 5 bases from V and 2 bases from J, with 13 bases between. Looked up from germline, CDR1 is SGHNT and CDR2 is YYREEE (reference sequence).

The table lists this clone with a count of one. The V call is TRBV9, the J call TRBJ2-3, with D possibly matching TRBD2 (6 bases). Per germline, CDR1 SGDLS and CDR2 YYNGEE. The V gene lost 7 bases and the J gene lost 5 bases, with 14 bases spanning the gap. This CDR3 is 13 amino acids long. CDR3 residues: CASGRDLEDTQYF. CDR3 bases: TGTGCCAGCGGCCGGGACTTAGAAGATACGCAGTATTTT. Combining the CDR3 with reference TRBV9 and TRBJ2-3 gives the whole variable domain DSGVTQTPKHLITATGQRVTLRCSPRSGDLSVYWYQQSLDQGLQFLIQYYNGEERAKGNILERFSAQQFPDLHSELNLSSLELGDSALYFCASGRDLEDTQYFGPGTRLTVL.

V gene TRBV7-3 combines with J gene TRBJ2-5, with a possible D match to TRBD1 (5 bases). With 5 bases removed from V and 5 bases from J, the gap between germline ends came to 12 bases. The V gene's germline CDR1 is SGHTA and CDR2 FQGTGA. This CDR3 is built from 13 residues. DNA of the CDR3: TGTGCCAGCAGCCCGGGCCCAGGGGAGACCCAGTACTTC. Encoded protein: CASSPGPGETQYF.

The chain carries TRBV20-1 and TRBJ2-1; no definite D call. Germline assignment: CDR1 DFQATT and CDR2 SNEGSKA (reference sequence). The germline V and J ends were trimmed by 7 bases and 6 bases, with 10 bases remaining between them. The length of the CDR3 is 11 residues. CDR3 loop: CSGSLVNEQFF. Written as DNA, the CDR3 is TGCAGTGGGTCCCTCGTCAATGAGCAGTTCTTC.

This clone has more than one count but fewer than ten. V is TRBV30 and J is TRBJ1-1; maybe TRBD1 (6 bases). Trimming left V 6 bases short and J 1 base short, with 18 bases between. This CDR3 has 15 residues. Germline V gives CDR1 GTSNPN, CDR2 SVGIG (reference sequence). Here the CDR3 reads CACPRGGQPNTEAFF. The CDR3 nucleotides read TGTGCCTGCCCTAGGGGGGGACAACCGAACACTGAAGCTTTCTTT.

V gene TRBV4-3 combines with J gene TRBJ2-3, with D maybe TRBD1 (6 bases). The CDR3 has 20 residues. The V gene's germline CDR1 is LGHNA and CDR2 YSLEER. V was clipped by 0 bases and J by 2 bases, with 24 bases between them. The DNA of the CDR3 is TGCGCCAGCAGCCAAGATGGGAATCCCGGGTCCGGACAGAACACAGATACGCAGTATTTT. Protein: CASSQDGNPGSGQNTDTQYF.

The table lists this clone with many counts. V is TRBV5-1 and J is TRBJ2-7; D uncertain. The V gene's germline CDR1 is SGHRS and CDR2 YFSETQ. This CDR3 region has 12 residues. Trimming left V 4 bases short and J 3 bases short, with 8 bases between. CDR3 region: CASSKSDYEQYF. In nucleotides, the CDR3 is TGCGCCAGCAGCAAAAGCGACTACGAGCAGTACTTC.

This sequence joins TRBV7-2 and TRBJ2-3, with D perhaps matching TRBD2 (5 bases). V lost 3 bases, J lost 10 bases, and 11 bases lay in between. Germline-derived CDR1 and CDR2 are SGHTA and FQGNSA. CDR3 length: 12 residues. The CDR3, as DNA: TGTGCCAGCAGCTTGGTAACTAGTGCGCAGTATTTT. Protein sequence: CASSLVTSAQYF.

The chain uses TRBV6-1 and TRBJ1-1, with TRBD1 matching over 8 bases. The CDR3 is 12 residues long. Germline V CDR1 and CDR2: MNHNS, SASEGT. J gave up 11 bases and V 3 bases, and 5 bases lay outside the gene matches. The CDR3 DNA reads TGTGCCAGCAGTGATGAGACAGGGGAGGCTTTCTTT. As protein: CASSDETGEAFF.

Concerning this clone: A single base is all that separates this from a far larger clone, so a read error is likely. Different DNA sequences within this sample yield the same CDR3. The chain recombines TRBV18 with TRBJ1-5, with TRBD1 identical over 7 bases. Losses at the gene ends were 3 bases for V and 1 base for J; bases not matched to a gene: 6. Germline V gene sequence: CDR1 KGHSH, CDR2 LQKENI. This CDR3 region has 16 residues. The CDR3 DNA reads as TGTGCCAGCTCACCCGGGGGACAGCGAAGCAATCAGCCCCAGCATTTT. Protein: CASSPGGQRSNQPQHF.

The genes are TRBV10-1 and TRBJ2-7, with 9 bases lining up with TRBD2. Germline V gene data show CDR1 as WNHNN and CDR2 as SYGVQD (reference sequence). The CDR3 has 14 residues. V was clipped by 5 bases and J by 2 bases; unmatched bases: 4. CDR3: CASSSGRPPYEQYF. DNA of the CDR3: TGCGCCAGCAGTAGCGGGAGGCCTCCCTACGAGCAGTACTTC.

J is TRBJ1-2 and V is TRBV7-6; no firm D call. The CDR3 totals 14 residues. Per germline, CDR1 SGHVS and CDR2 FNYEAQ. Trimming pared 5 bases from V and 7 bases from J, leaving 17 bases between. CDR3 nucleotides: TGTGCCAGCAGCCCGCAGGAACATGGAGGTGGCTACACCTTC. Translated, it gives CASSPQEHGGGYTF.

The gene calls are TRBV5-1 and TRBJ2-2; 10 nucleotides agree with TRBD1. Looked up from germline, CDR1 is SGHRS and CDR2 is YFSETQ. This CDR3 has 20 amino acids. The J segment lost 4 bases and the V segment lost 0 bases, leaving 15 bases of the junction unmatched. The CDR3 reads CASSLAGTGESGSFTGELFF. CDR3 nucleotide sequence: TGCGCCAGCAGCTTGGCTGGGACAGGGGAGAGCGGGAGCTTCACCGGGGAGCTGTTTTTT.

The chain recombines TRBV7-9 with TRBJ2-1; 9 bases fit TRBD2. CDR1 and CDR2 (germline): SEHNR, FQNEAQ (reference sequence). The CDR3 is 16 amino acids. V was pared by 5 bases and J by 7 bases, with 12 bases of the junction left unmatched. The CDR3 sequence is CASSRRLAGNLNEQFF. Here the CDR3 DNA reads TGTGCCAGCAGCCGACGGCTAGCGGGAAACTTGAATGAGCAGTTCTTC. The whole variable domain, filled in from reference TRBV7-9 and TRBJ2-1, reads DTGVSQNPRHKITKRGQNVTFRCDPISEHNRLYWYRQTLGQGPEFLTYFQNEAQLEKSRLLSDRFSAERPKGSFSTLEIQRTEQGDSAMYLCASSRRLAGNLNEQFFGPGTRLTVL.

The chain uses TRBV7-2 and TRBJ2-1; a weak D match, TRBD2 (6 bases). Looked up from germline, CDR1 is SGHTA and CDR2 is FQGNSA. V was shortened by 1 base and J by 5 bases, with 12 bases between the two germline ends. This CDR3 has 15 residues. The CDR3 is CASSLGQTRNNEQFF. The CDR3 bases are TGTGCCAGCAGCTTAGGACAGACTAGAAACAATGAGCAGTTCTTC.

The CDR3 DNA sequence: TGTGCCAGCAGTTTAGGGGGCGGGAGCGGCTACGAGCAGTACTTC. It is translated as CASSLGGGSGYEQYF. V gene TRBV28 combines with J gene TRBJ2-7, with D possibly TRBD2 on 7 matching bases. The germline gives CDR1 MDHEN, CDR2 SYDVKM. The ends were cut back, 2 bases at V and 3 bases at J, with 14 bases in the middle. The CDR3 runs 15 residues.

Comment on this clone: This may be a read error: a much more frequent sequence differs by one nucleotide. The genes are TRBV18 and TRBJ2-7; D gene ambiguous. This CDR3 is 14 amino acids long. CDR1 is KGHSH and CDR2 is LQKENI in the germline V gene. The CDR3 is CASSPESNSYERYF. The CDR3 DNA reads TGTGCCAGCTCACCCGAAAGTAACTCCTACGAGCGGTACTTC.